Below, one T cell receptor (beta chain) is given with its context. Antigen: not known. These data belong to a study of molecular identifiers for immune sequencing clone quantification. Whole-study context: Replicates involved a five-way split of RNA from approximately 20,000 or 100,000 naive CD8 cells, with sequencing of four.

Study conclusions and caveats: In a background of around 970,000 naive cells, spiked Jurkat TCR RNA from one cell was reportedly detectable.

TCRdb re-derived calls from the PCR reads in MiXCR, one entry per CDR3 protein. The sample includes over 100,000 distinct CDR3 sequences, 30% to 35% seen only once; the top ten take 9.5% to 10%. The CDR3 length is 15 residues. Trimming cost V 6 bases and J 5 bases; bases outside gene matches: 8. CDR1 and CDR2 (germline): MDHEN, SYDVKM. The source of this sequence is a human donor in good health. Some libraries in this study had Jurkat cell RNA spiked in. V usage is TRBV28 and J usage is TRBJ1-5, with TRBD1 matching 9 bases. Sequences were obtained from naive CD8+ T cells from blood, with Jurkat cell RNA spiked in. The sample's subset: FACS-sorted CD8+CD4-CCR7+CD45RA+ naive T cells. The CDR3 bases are TGTGCCAGCAGCTTTGTGGGACAGGGCGATCAGCCCCAGCATTTT. Translated, it gives CASSFVGQGDQPQHF.